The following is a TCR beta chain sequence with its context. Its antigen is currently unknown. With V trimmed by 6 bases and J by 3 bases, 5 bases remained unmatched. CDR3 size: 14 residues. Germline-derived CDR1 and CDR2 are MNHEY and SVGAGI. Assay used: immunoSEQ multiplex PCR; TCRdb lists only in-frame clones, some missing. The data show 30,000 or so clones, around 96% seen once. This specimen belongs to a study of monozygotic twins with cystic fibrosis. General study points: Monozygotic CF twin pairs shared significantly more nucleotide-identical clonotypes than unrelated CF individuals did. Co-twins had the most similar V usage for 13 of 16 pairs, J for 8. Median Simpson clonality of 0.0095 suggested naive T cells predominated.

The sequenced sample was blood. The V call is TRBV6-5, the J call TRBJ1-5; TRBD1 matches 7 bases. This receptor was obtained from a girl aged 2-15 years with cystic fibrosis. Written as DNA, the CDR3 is TGTGCCAGCAGCCCCAGGGGGACCAATCAGCCCCAGCATTTT. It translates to CASSPRGTNQPQHF.